This TCR beta chain was recorded in a study of T cell repertoires in cytomegalovirus infection. Study at large: Matching HLA type, along with CMV infection, was indicated by public TCR beta signatures. Points from the study as a whole: Using cumulative public TCR beta family frequency, the authors identified those who carried CMV together with the relevant HLA. HLA-C-restricted TCR beta clonotypes specific for CMV led the ex vivo response.

A single record per CDR3 protein comes from TCRdb applying MiXCR to the reads. The sample includes about 490,000 distinct CDR3 sequences, less than 30% of them seen just once. As for this clonotype: As yet, its antigen is unknown.

The CDR3 covers 15 residues. Germline lookup yields CDR1 DFQATT and CDR2 SNEGSKA (reference sequence). Trimming removed 6 bases from V and 2 bases from J; junction bases left unmatched: 8. The sequence came from a human donor in good health (CMV status not recorded). Some clones in this sample may be carry-over from other donors' samples. The material sequenced was PBMCs. The genes are TRBV20-1 and TRBJ2-2; 8 bases match TRBD2. The chain's CDR3 is CSAGGGVTNTGELFF. The CDR3 bases are TGCAGTGCCGGGGGGGGGGTAACCAACACCGGGGAGCTGTTTTTT.